The 21 T cell receptor beta chains presented below share a single source sample, sequenced in a study of T cells in women clearing cervical HPV infection. Clones were read by immunoSEQ multiplex PCR, and TCRdb kept only the in-frame ones, dropping some. This sample lists about 31,000 clones; its ten largest clones have around 3%. Sequences were obtained from blood buffy coat. The origin of the receptors is a woman between 18 and 70 years old with a cervical HPV16 infection that either progressed to CIN3+ or cleared (not recorded which).

A word on this clone: From the germline J gene comes the end of the CDR3, since the read stops 3 residues before it. The chain carries TRBV19 and TRBJ1-4, with D maybe TRBD1 (5 bases). The CDR3 covers 15 residues. Germline V lookup: CDR1 LNHDA, CDR2 SQIVND (reference sequence). This CDR3 reads CASSIQGTGANVLFF. The covered CDR3 bases are TGTGCCAGTAGTATCCAAGGTACTGGGGCCAACGTA.

With respect to this clone: The CDR3 goes on 3 residues after the read ends, and that part is filled in from the germline J gene. The gene calls are TRBV5-1 and TRBJ1-6, with 7 bases fitting TRBD1. V lost 7 bases, J lost 6 bases, and 7 bases stayed unmatched. Germline assignment: CDR1 SGHRS and CDR2 YFSETQ. The CDR3 spans 14 residues. The part of the CDR3 DNA that was read is TGCGCCAGCTCAGCGGGACAGCCTAATTCACCC. Residues: CASSAGQPNSP. The whole CDR3 protein is CASSAGQPNSPLHF.

Concerning this clone itself: The sequence runs out 3 residues before the end of the CDR3; the remainder is reconstructed from the germline J gene. The V call is TRBV19, the J call TRBJ1-2; D not resolved. This CDR3 is built from 14 residues. CDR1 LNHDA and CDR2 SQIVND come from the germline V gene (reference sequence). This CDR3 is CASSRGILSGDYTF. Partial CDR3 DNA: TGTGCCAGTAGCCGGGGTATATTATCGGGCGAC.

Regarding this clone: The observed sequence ends 3 residues before the CDR3 terminus, with the missing tail filled in from the germline J gene. V is TRBV19 and J is TRBJ1-1, with D uncertain. CDR3 size: 11 residues. Germline V CDR1 and CDR2: LNHDA, SQIVND (reference sequence). The CDR3 sequence is CASSRGSGAFF. The sequenced part of the CDR3 DNA is TGTGCCAGTAGTAGAGGGAGCGGA.

As regards this clone: The missing CDR3 end, 3 residues past where the read stops, is filled in from the germline J gene. This chain joins TRBV7-2 and TRBJ1-1, with D tentatively TRBD1 (5 bases). Germline V lookup: CDR1 SGHTA, CDR2 FQGNSA. This CDR3 is 15 amino acids long. The CDR3: CASSSAGGIGETAFF. CDR3 DNA (partial): TGTGCCAGCAGCTCAGCCGGGGGAATCGGAGAGACA.

A word on this clone: The CDR3 goes on 3 residues after the read ends, and that part is filled in from the germline J gene. The chain has TRBV2 and TRBJ2-2; the D gene could be TRBD1 or TRBD2 (6 bases each). This CDR3 spans 15 amino acids. Germline V CDR1 and CDR2: SNHLY, FYNNEI. The CDR3 DNA, read in part, is TGTGCCAGCAGTGTGGAGGGGACATCTAATTCACCG. This sequence encodes CASSVEGTSNSP. The complete CDR3 reads CASSVEGTSNSPLFF.

With regard to this clone: The observed sequence ends 3 residues before the CDR3 terminus, with the missing tail filled in from the germline J gene. The V and J genes are TRBV7-8 and TRBJ1-1, with 8 bases lining up with TRBD1. V dropped 1 base and J dropped 5; count of bases not matched to a gene: 0. In germline, CDR1 is SGHVS, CDR2 FQNEAQ. This CDR3 comprises 13 residues. The CDR3 loop is CASSLDRGTEAFF. The CDR3 DNA, read in part, is TGTGCCAGCAGCTTAGACAGGGGGACTGAA.

With regard to this clone: The CDR3 end is not reached by the read, which stops 3 residues before it; the germline J gene fills it in. This sequence joins TRBV7-2 and TRBJ2-3; perhaps TRBD1 as D (6 bases). The CDR3 has 12 residues. Germline CDR1 SGHTA, CDR2 FQGNSA. CDR3 residues: CASSLQGSTQYF. The sequenced part of the CDR3 DNA is TGTGCCAGCAGCTTACAGGGGAGCACG.

A note on this clone: Coverage ceases 3 residues before the CDR3 finishes, and the germline J gene fills in the end. The chain combines TRBV19 with TRBJ1-2, with D perhaps TRBD1 (5 bases). Germline V gene lookup returns CDR1 LNHDA and CDR2 SQIVND (reference sequence). With 8 bases removed from V and 4 bases from J, the gap between germline ends came to 11 bases. The CDR3 is 12 amino acids. The CDR3 sequence: CASEADSYGYTF. The CDR3 DNA, read in part, is TGTGCCAGTGAGGCAGACAGCTATGGC.

As for this clone: The read is 3 residues too short to cover the CDR3 end, so that end is filled in from the germline J gene. The rearrangement links TRBV5-1 to TRBJ2-1; the D call may be TRBD1 or TRBD2 (6 bases each). The CDR3 consists of 16 residues. Trimming took off 7 bases at V and 2 bases at J, with 19 bases between the two ends. CDR1 and CDR2 (germline): SGHRS, YFSETQ. CDR3 loop: CASLPGGDNPYNEQFF. The CDR3 bases that were read are TGCGCCAGCCTTCCCGGAGGGGACAATCCCTACAATGAG.

Concerning this clone itself: The observed sequence ends 3 residues before the CDR3 terminus, with the missing tail filled in from the germline J gene. V usage is TRBV6-1 and J usage is TRBJ2-1, with D tentatively TRBD1 (6 bases). The CDR3 loop spans 15 amino acids. V was trimmed by 2 bases and J by 0 bases, leaving 8 bases between them. CDR1 MNHNS and CDR2 SASEGT come from the germline V gene. CDR3 DNA, as far as it was read: TGTGCCAGCAGTGAACAGGGGAGCTCCTACAATGAG. Its protein is CASSEQGSSYNE. The entire CDR3 protein reads CASSEQGSSYNEQFF.

Details on this clone: Sequencing ends 3 residues short of the CDR3 end; the germline J gene provides the rest. V gene TRBV6-4 combines with J gene TRBJ2-2, with D unclear. There are 13 residues in the CDR3. CDR1 MRHNA and CDR2 SNTAGT come from the germline V gene. V was clipped by 5 bases and J by 4 bases, with 8 bases between them. This CDR3 is CASSPSSTGELFF. The CDR3 bases that were read are TGTGCCAGCAGTCCCTCTAGCACCGGGGAG.

Comment on this clone: From the germline J gene comes the end of the CDR3, since the read stops 3 residues before it. This rearrangement joins TRBV7-9 to TRBJ1-1, with 12 positions matching TRBD1. There are 15 residues in the CDR3. The germline V gene encodes CDR1 SEHNR and CDR2 FQNEAQ (reference sequence). CDR3 DNA (partial): TGTGCCAGCAGCCCTCCGGGACAGGGGGCGCGGGAA. It translates to CASSPPGQGARE. The whole CDR3 reads CASSPPGQGAREAFF.

Worth noting for this clone: Read coverage stops 3 residues before the CDR3 terminus; the germline J gene supplies the remainder. The rearrangement links TRBV2 to TRBJ2-7; possible D gene TRBD1, 5 bases. CDR1 and CDR2 from the germline V gene are SNHLY and FYNNEI. V was shortened by 8 bases and J by 3 bases, with 17 bases between the two germline ends. The CDR3 is made up of 14 amino acids. The covered CDR3 bases are TGTGCCAGCGATCGTCAGGGTACTGGCTACGAG. Its protein product is CASDRQGTGYE. The whole CDR3 sequence reads CASDRQGTGYEQYF. Full variable domain (rest looked up from reference TRBV2 and TRBJ2-7): EPEVTQTPSHQVTQMGQEVILRCVPISNHLYFYWYRQILGQKVEFLVSFYNNEISEKSEIFDDQFSVERPDGSNFTLKIRSTKLEDSAMYFCASDRQGTGYEQYFGPGTRLTVT.

Comments on this clone: The CDR3 end falls 3 residues outside the read, so it is completed with the germline J gene. V gene TRBV2 combines with J gene TRBJ1-5, with D possibly being TRBD1 (6 bases). CDR1 and CDR2 from the germline V gene are SNHLY and FYNNEI. Trimming cost V 2 bases and J 1 base, with 9 bases left between them. The CDR3 is 15 amino acids. The sequenced CDR3 bases are TGTGCCAGCAGTGAACAGGGGTTCAGCAATCAGCCC. This gives the protein CASSEQGFSNQP. The CDR3 reads in full as CASSEQGFSNQPQHF.

Notes on this clone: From the germline J gene comes the end of the CDR3, since the read stops 3 residues before it. The chain is built from TRBV20-1 and TRBJ2-5; 8 positions agree with TRBD2. Germline V lookup: CDR1 DFQATT, CDR2 SNEGSKA (reference sequence). The CDR3 length is 15 residues. After removal of 3 bases from V and 0 bases from J, the junction contained 6 bases not matched to a gene. CDR3 loop: CSASIWRGDQETQYF. The sequenced part of the CDR3 DNA is TGCAGTGCTAGTATTTGGCGGGGGGACCAAGAGACC.

Turning to this clone: The read is 3 residues too short to cover the CDR3 end, so that end is filled in from the germline J gene. The sample holds other DNA sequences that translate to the same CDR3. The rearrangement joins TRBV18 to TRBJ2-1, with 11 bases lining up with TRBD2. The CDR3 sequence is 17 residues long. The germline V gene has CDR1 KGHSH and CDR2 LQKENI. Unmatched junction bases numbered 4, after V lost 0 bases and J lost 3 bases. The CDR3 region is CASSPPLAGGGYNEQFF. The DNA read from the CDR3 is TGTGCCAGCTCACCACCGCTAGCGGGGGGAGGCTACAATGAG.

Points on this clone: With the read ending 3 residues before the CDR3 end, the germline J gene is used to fill in that end. This chain connects TRBV12-5 to TRBJ2-7, with D possibly being TRBD2 (6 bases). Trimming took off 6 bases at V and 3 bases at J, with 9 bases between the two ends. There are 12 residues in the CDR3. CDR1 and CDR2 from the germline V gene are LGHNT and FRNRAP. The CDR3 is CASGSGDYEQYF. The covered CDR3 bases are TGTGCTAGTGGGTCGGGGGACTACGAG.

Points on this clone: Coverage ceases 3 residues before the CDR3 finishes, and the germline J gene fills in the end. The chain couples TRBV20-1 to TRBJ2-7, with 9 positions matching TRBD1. Unmatched junction bases numbered 1, after V lost 5 bases and J lost 2 bases. The CDR3 runs to 12 residues. Germline V CDR1 and CDR2: DFQATT, SNEGSKA (reference sequence). The CDR3 sequence is CSAGTGTYEQYF. The DNA read from the CDR3 is TGCAGTGCTGGGACAGGGACCTACGAG.

About this clone itself: The CDR3 end is not reached by the read, which stops 3 residues before it; the germline J gene fills it in. This chain links TRBV5-1 with TRBJ2-2; 7 positions agree with TRBD1. This CDR3 has 14 residues. With 7 bases clipped from V and 4 bases from J, the junction kept 7 bases outside the gene matches. The germline CDR1 and CDR2 sequences are SGHRS and YFSETQ. The DNA read from the CDR3 is TGCGCCAGCCGACAGGGTACGGGCACCGGGGAG. It codes for CASRQGTGTGE. In full, the CDR3 reads CASRQGTGTGELFF.

The CDR3 sequence: CASNDRGETQYF. The part of the CDR3 DNA that was read is TGTGCCAGTAATGACAGGGGAGAGACC. The rearrangement uses TRBV19 and TRBJ2-5; 8 nucleotides agree with TRBD1. Read sequence stops 3 residues before the CDR3 end, and the germline J gene provides the missing end. V shed 7 bases, J shed 4 bases, and the junction held 2 bases outside the gene matches. Germline CDR1 is LNHDA and CDR2 is SQIVND (reference sequence). The CDR3 runs to 12 residues.